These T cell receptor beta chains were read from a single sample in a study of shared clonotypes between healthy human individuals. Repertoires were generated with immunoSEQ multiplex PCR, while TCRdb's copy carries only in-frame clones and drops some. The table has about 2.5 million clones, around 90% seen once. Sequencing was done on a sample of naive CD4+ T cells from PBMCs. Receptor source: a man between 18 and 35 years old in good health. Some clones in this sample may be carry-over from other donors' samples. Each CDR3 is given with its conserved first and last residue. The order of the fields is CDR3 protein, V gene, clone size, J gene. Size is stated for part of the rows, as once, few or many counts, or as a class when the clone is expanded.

CASSSDRDTNQPQHF | TRBV5-4 | NA | TRBJ1-5
CASSLAGVYEQYF | TRBV7-8 | NA | TRBJ2-7
CASSPVPGLAYNEQFF | TRBV18 | NA | TRBJ2-1
CSVTGRANYGYTF | TRBV29-1 | NA | TRBJ1-2
CASSYSIRRGQDGYTF | TRBV6-5 | NA | TRBJ1-2
CASSVWGLNTEAFF | TRBV5-1 | once | TRBJ1-1
CASSVPGLAGPGELFF | TRBV5-1 | NA | TRBJ2-2
CAWSVGIGRGNQPQHF | TRBV30 | NA | TRBJ1-5
CASSPQGRGNEQYF | TRBV18 | NA | TRBJ2-7
CASHRLQGAGGELFF | TRBV28 | NA | TRBJ2-2
CASPSKREGSYEQYF | TRBV28 | NA | TRBJ2-7
CASSEAAPGRGNQPQHF | TRBV6-1 | NA | TRBJ1-5
CASSQDLTGDLEPSYGYTF | TRBV4-2 | NA | TRBJ1-2
CASSAGSAKETQYF | TRBV9 | NA | TRBJ2-5
CASSATGTAQIGYTF | TRBV9 | NA | TRBJ1-2
CASSEARTGGGEQYF | TRBV6-1 | NA | TRBJ2-7
CASSSDGYTF | TRBV28 | NA | TRBJ1-2
CASSALGLANYNEQFF | TRBV9 | NA | TRBJ2-1
CASTLDVGQGAWETQYF | TRBV11-1 | NA | TRBJ2-5
CASSPRVSVSGNTIYF | TRBV9 | NA | TRBJ1-3
CASSIDHSNYGYTF | TRBV19 | NA | TRBJ1-2
CASSKWQDNRWGYGYTF | TRBV28 | NA | TRBJ1-2
CASSLGNNYGYTF | TRBV11-2 | NA | TRBJ1-2
CASSFYMNTEAFF | TRBV7-9 | once | TRBJ1-1
CASSPPYTF | TRBV28 | NA | TRBJ1-2
CASSLGGANTEAFF | TRBV9 | NA | TRBJ1-1
CASSRVPASGSYEQYF | TRBV4-1 | NA | TRBJ2-7
CASSSLPGTGGDGYTF | TRBV2 | NA | TRBJ1-2
CASSSLTGKSGELFF | TRBV5-1 | NA | TRBJ2-2
CASSSSGRAYNEQFF | TRBV18 | NA | TRBJ2-1
CASSVLYGQGYTF | TRBV9 | NA | TRBJ1-2